These 18 T cell receptor beta chains were all obtained from the same sample, sequenced in a study of CD8 T cells in ankylosing spondylitis. TCRdb analysed the 5' RACE reads with MiXCR anew, one entry per CDR3 protein. The table shows some 130,000 distinct CDR3 sequences, with about 7% occurring only once. Sequenced sample: blood, either unsorted or a sorted T cell fraction (not recorded which). These receptors were taken from a female donor with ankylosing spondylitis or in good health (not recorded which).

This clonotype showed up just a few times. The genes are TRBV20-1 and TRBJ2-5, with D possibly called TRBD1 or TRBD2 (5 bases each). Germline V gene lookup returns CDR1 DFQATT and CDR2 SNEGSKA (reference sequence). The V end lost 3 bases, the J end lost 0 bases, and 8 bases lay between the germline ends. CDR3 length: 13 amino acids. The CDR3 DNA reads TGCAGTGCTAGCGGGGCGTACCAAGAGACCCAGTACTTC. Translating gives CSASGAYQETQYF.

This clonotype was counted only a few times. The chain uses TRBV11-2 and TRBJ2-1, with a possible D match to TRBD2 (5 bases). Trimming stripped 5 bases from V and 0 bases from J, with 14 bases between. CDR1 SGHAT and CDR2 FQNNGV come from the germline V gene. The CDR3 is 16 amino acids. CDR3 residues: CASSPDGVSSYNEQFF. The CDR3 region has the DNA TGTGCCAGCAGCCCAGACGGGGTTAGCTCCTACAATGAGCAGTTCTTC.

This clonotype was recorded many times. The chain links TRBV20-1 to TRBJ2-1, with 7 bases matching TRBD2. CDR3 length: 18 residues. J was trimmed by 0 bases and V by 2 bases; bases with no gene match: 13. The germline V gene has CDR1 DFQATT and CDR2 SNEGSKA (reference sequence). Here the CDR3 reads CSARSASGDSSSYNEQFF. DNA for the CDR3: TGCAGTGCTAGATCGGCTAGCGGCGACTCTTCCTCCTACAATGAGCAGTTCTTC.

This clonotype was seen only a few times. The V call is TRBV12-3 or TRBV12-4, the J call TRBJ1-3; D not certain. The CDR3 consists of 13 residues. Trimming removed 3 bases from V and 2 bases from J, with 5 bases in between. The CDR3 sequence is CASSFGAGNTIYF. For the CDR3, the DNA is TGTGCCAGCAGTTTCGGGGCTGGAAACACCATATATTTT.

This clonotype was found many times. This sequence joins TRBV30 and TRBJ1-1; D unresolved. In germline, CDR1 is GTSNPN, CDR2 SVGIG (reference sequence). Trimming removed 4 bases from V and 3 bases from J, with 12 bases in between. There are 13 residues in the CDR3. The CDR3, as DNA: TGTGCCTGGAATCGACGGGAGGACACTGAAGCTTTCTTT. It specifies CAWNRREDTEAFF.

The CDR3 loop reads CASRDQGTEAFF. As DNA, the CDR3 is TGTGCCAGCAGGGACCAGGGCACTGAAGCTTTCTTT. The V and J genes are TRBV6-2 or TRBV6-3 and TRBJ1-1; possible D gene TRBD1, 5 bases. This CDR3 region has 12 residues. The V gene lost 6 bases and the J gene lost 4 bases, with 9 bases spanning the gap. Germline loops: CDR1 MNHEY, CDR2 SVGEGT.

This clonotype showed up many times. The rearrangement links TRBV3-1 to TRBJ2-2, with a tentative D call TRBD2 (6 bases). Trimming removed 4 bases from V and 3 bases from J, with 12 bases in between. In germline, CDR1 is LGHDT, CDR2 YNNKEL (reference sequence). The CDR3 is 15 amino acids. The CDR3 nucleotides read TGTGCCAGCAGCCCCCCGACTAGTTACACCGGGGAGCTGTTTTTT. Encoded protein: CASSPPTSYTGELFF.

This clonotype was detected ten times or more. The chain carries TRBV12-3 or TRBV12-4 and TRBJ1-1, with D perhaps TRBD1 (6 bases). Deletions cut 5 bases from V and 3 bases from J, with 10 bases between. This CDR3 region has 13 residues. CDR3 region: CASSVTGYTEAFF. The CDR3 nucleotides are TGTGCCAGCAGTGTGACAGGATACACTGAAGCTTTCTTT.

A remark on this clonotype: The junction departs from the called germline gene at one end, perhaps through a read error. The CDR3 DNA is TGTGCCAGCAGTGGACGCCCCATCAACTATGACTACACCTTC. Its protein product is CASSGRPINYDYTF. This chain joins TRBV25-1 and TRBJ1-2; unclear D gene. Germline values: CDR1 MGHDK, CDR2 SYGVNS. The CDR3 is made up of 14 amino acids.

The chain recombines TRBV5-1 with TRBJ2-5; 7 bases are shared with TRBD1. The CDR3 runs to 15 residues. J was trimmed by 2 bases and V by 4 bases; bases with no gene match: 8. Germline CDR1 SGHRS, CDR2 YFSETQ. Written as DNA, the CDR3 is TGCGCCAGCAGCGAGGGGACAGCCCCTCAAGAGACCCAGTACTTC. Protein: CASSEGTAPQETQYF.

This clonotype was recorded at least ten times. This chain uses TRBV4-3 with TRBJ2-1; D unresolved. Germline values: CDR1 LGHNA, CDR2 YSLEER. The CDR3 spans 14 residues. V lost 1 base and J lost 9, with 13 bases in between. The CDR3 spells CASSQAQFPIEQFF. CDR3 nucleotide sequence: TGCGCCAGCAGCCAAGCTCAATTCCCGATTGAGCAGTTCTTC.

The sample holds a few counts of this clonotype. This chain connects TRBV12-3 or TRBV12-4 to TRBJ1-1; unclear D gene. The length of the CDR3 is 15 residues. V gave up 5 bases and J gave up 1 base, with 14 bases separating them. CDR3 coding DNA: TGTGCCAGCAGTACCGACGGAAGGGAGAACACTGAAGCTTTCTTT. Translation: CASSTDGRENTEAFF.

This clonotype appeared many times. The rearrangement joins TRBV25-1 to TRBJ2-7; D call uncertain. The V end was cut by 6 bases, the J end by 5 bases, with 8 bases between. Germline CDR1 reads MGHDK; CDR2 reads SYGVNS. The CDR3 is 11 residues long. In nucleotides, the CDR3 is TGTGCCAGCAGCGGATTCCACGAGCAGTACTTC. As protein: CASSGFHEQYF.

This clonotype has only a few counts. This chain joins TRBV30 and TRBJ1-4; a weak D match, TRBD1 (5 bases). The CDR3 has 13 residues. Trimming removed 4 bases at V and 5 bases at J, with 11 bases between. CDR1 is GTSNPN and CDR2 is SVGIG in the germline V gene (reference sequence). CDR3 protein: CAWTGPPNEKLFF. DNA for the CDR3: TGTGCCTGGACAGGGCCACCGAATGAAAAACTGTTTTTT.

In this sample, this clonotype turned up many times. The chain uses TRBV29-1 and TRBJ1-5, with D maybe TRBD1 (5 bases). The V gene lost 6 bases and the J gene lost 6 bases, with 18 bases spanning the gap. CDR3 length: 14 residues. Looked up from germline, CDR1 is SQVTM and CDR2 is ANQGSEA. This CDR3 reads CSVGDGREGQPQHF. CDR3 nucleotides: TGCAGCGTGGGGGACGGGAGGGAGGGTCAGCCCCAGCATTTT.

The sample holds many counts of this clonotype. The rearrangement uses TRBV15 and TRBJ1-1; the match to TRBD1 covers 8 bases. The CDR3 consists of 13 residues. From germline, CDR1 is LNHNV and CDR2 YYDKDF (reference sequence). V shed 5 bases and J 3 bases; nucleotides not matched to a gene: 2. CDR3 loop: CATSQTGDTEAFF. The CDR3 bases are TGTGCCACCAGCCAGACAGGGGACACTGAAGCTTTCTTT.

In its sample, this clonotype was seen many times. The V call is TRBV4-3, the J call TRBJ1-6; 11 nucleotides line up with TRBD1. This CDR3 has 14 residues. The V segment lost 3 bases and the J segment 10 bases; nucleotides outside the gene matches: 2. Germline CDR1 reads LGHNA; CDR2 reads YSLEER. DNA of the CDR3: TGCGCCAGCAGCCATGGACAGGGGGCCTCACCCCTCCACTTT. Protein sequence: CASSHGQGASPLHF.

This clonotype was counted ten times or more. The chain has TRBV24-1 and TRBJ2-1; 8 bases match TRBD1. The length of the CDR3 is 15 residues. V dropped 4 bases and J dropped 0; count of bases not matched to a gene: 1. Germline assignment: CDR1 KGHDR and CDR2 SFDVKD. The CDR3 DNA is TGTGCCACCAGTGAAACAGGGGGCTCCTACAATGAGCAGTTCTTC. This translates into CATSETGGSYNEQFF.